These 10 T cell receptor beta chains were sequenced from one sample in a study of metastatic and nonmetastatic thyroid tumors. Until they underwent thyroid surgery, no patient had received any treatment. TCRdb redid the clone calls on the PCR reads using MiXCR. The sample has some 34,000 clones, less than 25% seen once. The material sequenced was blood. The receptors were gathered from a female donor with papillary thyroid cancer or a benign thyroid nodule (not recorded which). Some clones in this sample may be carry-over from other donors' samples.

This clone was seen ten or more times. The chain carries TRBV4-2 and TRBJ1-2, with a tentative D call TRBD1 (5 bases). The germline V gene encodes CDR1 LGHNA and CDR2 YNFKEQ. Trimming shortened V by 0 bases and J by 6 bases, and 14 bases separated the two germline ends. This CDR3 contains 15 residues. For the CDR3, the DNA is TGTGCCAGCAGCCAAGATCAGGCACAAGGGGATGGCTACACCTTC. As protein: CASSQDQAQGDGYTF.

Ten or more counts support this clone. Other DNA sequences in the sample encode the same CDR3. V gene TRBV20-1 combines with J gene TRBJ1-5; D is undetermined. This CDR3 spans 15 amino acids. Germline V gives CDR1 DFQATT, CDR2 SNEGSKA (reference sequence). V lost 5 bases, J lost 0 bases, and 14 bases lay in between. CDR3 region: CSAVGGIYSNQPQHF. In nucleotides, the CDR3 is TGCAGTGCTGTGGGCGGGATCTATAGCAATCAGCCCCAGCATTTT.

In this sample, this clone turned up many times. CDR3 amino acids: CASCWTGRETQYF. CDR3 coding DNA: TGTGCCAGCTGCTGGACTGGCCGGGAGACCCAGTACTTC. The rearrangement joins TRBV6-1 to TRBJ2-5; D is perhaps TRBD2 (5 bases). V was cut by 8 bases and J by 5 bases, with 15 bases left in between. This CDR3 has 13 residues. CDR1 is MNHNS and CDR2 is SASEGT in the germline V gene.

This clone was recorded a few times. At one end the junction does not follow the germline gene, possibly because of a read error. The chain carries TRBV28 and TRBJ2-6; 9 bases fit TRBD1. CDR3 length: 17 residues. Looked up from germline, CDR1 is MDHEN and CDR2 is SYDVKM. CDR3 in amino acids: CASRTGQGSSWANVLTF. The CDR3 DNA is TGTGCCAGCAGGACGGGACAGGGTAGCTCTTGGGCCAACGTCCTGACTTTC.

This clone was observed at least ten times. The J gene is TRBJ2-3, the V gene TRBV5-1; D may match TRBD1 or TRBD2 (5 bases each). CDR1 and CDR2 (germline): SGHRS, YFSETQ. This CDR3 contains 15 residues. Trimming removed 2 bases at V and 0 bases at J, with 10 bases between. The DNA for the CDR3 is TGCGCCAGCAGCTTAGAGGGGTCTAGCACAGATACGCAGTATTTT. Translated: CASSLEGSSTDTQYF.

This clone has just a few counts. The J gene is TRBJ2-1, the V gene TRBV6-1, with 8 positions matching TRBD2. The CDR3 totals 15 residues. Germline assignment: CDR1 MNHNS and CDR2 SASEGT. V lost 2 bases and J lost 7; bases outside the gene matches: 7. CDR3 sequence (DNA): TGTGCCAGCAGTGAAAGAGCGGGAGAATATAATGAGCAGTTCTTC. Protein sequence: CASSERAGEYNEQFF.

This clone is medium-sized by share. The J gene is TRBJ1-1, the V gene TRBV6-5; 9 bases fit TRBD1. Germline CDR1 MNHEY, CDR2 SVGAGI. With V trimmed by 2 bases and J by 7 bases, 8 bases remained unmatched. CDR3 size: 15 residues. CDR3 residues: CASSYLQGAVGEAFF. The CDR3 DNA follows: TGTGCCAGCAGTTACCTACAGGGGGCGGTTGGTGAAGCTTTCTTT.

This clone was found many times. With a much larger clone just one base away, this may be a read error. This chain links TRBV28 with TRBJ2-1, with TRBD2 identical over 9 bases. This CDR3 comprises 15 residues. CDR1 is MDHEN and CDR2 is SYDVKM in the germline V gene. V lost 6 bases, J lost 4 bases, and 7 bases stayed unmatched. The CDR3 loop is CASSPGTSLYNEQFF. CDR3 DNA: TGTGCCAGCAGCCCCGGGACTAGCTTATACAATGAGCAGTTCTTC. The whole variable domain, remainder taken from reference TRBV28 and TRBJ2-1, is DVKVTQSSRYLVKRTGEKVFLECVQDMDHENMFWYRQDPGLGLRLIYFSYDVKMKEKGDIPEGYSVSREKKERFSLILESASTNQTSMYLCASSPGTSLYNEQFFGPGTRLTVL.

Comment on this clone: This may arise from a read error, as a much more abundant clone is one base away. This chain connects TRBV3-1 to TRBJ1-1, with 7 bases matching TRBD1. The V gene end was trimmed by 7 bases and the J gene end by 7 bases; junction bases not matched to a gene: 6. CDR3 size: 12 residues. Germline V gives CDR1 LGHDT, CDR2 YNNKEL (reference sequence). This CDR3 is CASISGQLEAFF. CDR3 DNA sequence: TGTGCCAGCATCTCGGGACAGCTTGAAGCTTTCTTT.

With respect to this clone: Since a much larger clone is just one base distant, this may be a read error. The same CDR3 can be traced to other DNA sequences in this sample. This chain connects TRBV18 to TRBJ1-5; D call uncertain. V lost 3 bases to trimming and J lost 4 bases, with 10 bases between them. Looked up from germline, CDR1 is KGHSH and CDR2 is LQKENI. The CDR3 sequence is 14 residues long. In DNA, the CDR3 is TGTGCCAGCTCACCCTTGAGGGCGAATCAGCCCCAGCATTTT. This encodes CASSPLRANQPQHF.